The subject of this entry is one T cell receptor beta chain. This entry comes from a study of T-cell reconstitution after alpha-beta-depleted transplantation in children. Library preparation (for TCRbeta) was performed with unique molecular identifiers. TCRdb re-called the PCR reads with MiXCR, one entry per CDR3 protein. The sample records roughly 500,000 distinct CDR3 sequences, around 12% being singletons. The V gene's germline CDR1 is SGHVS and CDR2 FQNEAQ. The CDR3 contains 18 residues. Trimming removed 5 bases at V and 0 bases at J, with 22 bases between. Material: PBMCs from the stem cell graft donor, obtained from the stem cell graft. V gene TRBV7-8 combines with J gene TRBJ1-1; TRBD1 is a possible D gene (6 bases). This clonotype was obtained from a human donor who donated a stem cell graft to a child with combined immunodeficiency. CDR3 sequence: CASSLPRGLAPLNTEAFF. CDR3 nucleotides: TGTGCCAGCAGCCTACCCAGGGGTCTGGCTCCTCTGAACACTGAAGCTTTCTTT. The variable domain in full, with the rest retrieved from reference TRBV7-8 and TRBJ1-1, is GAGVSQSPRYKVAKRGQDVALRCDPISGHVSLFWYQQALGQGPEFLTYFQNEAQLDKSGLPSDRFFAERPEGSVSTLKIQRTQQEDSAVYLCASSLPRGLAPLNTEAFFGQGTRLTVV.